This T cell receptor (beta chain) derives from a study of blood T cell repertoires in COVID-19. Study background: The United States, Italy and Spain supplied acute and convalescent COVID-19 samples. PBMCs, B-cell-depleted T cells, or T cells provided the cDNA or gDNA that made up the material.

Germline values: CDR1 MNHEY, CDR2 SMNVEV (reference sequence). This CDR3 comprises 15 residues. The junction had 7 bases not matched to a gene; V was cut back by 6 bases and J by 9 bases. Original processing methods: Counts of nucleated cells, estimated from reference gene primer amplification, were obtained. TCRdb's table, derived via immunoSEQ multiplex PCR, lists solely in-frame clones and lacks some. V and J calls and clone size are those listed in that table; D and trimming were worked out from the DNA. The sample holds tens of thousands of clones; over 70% are singletons and the top ten take more than 15%.

Sequencing input: peripheral blood. This TCR was recovered from a human donor in a cohort sampled during active COVID-19. This sequence joins TRBV27 and TRBJ2-1, with 14 bases that match TRBD2. CDR3 protein: CASSQGTSGRGEQFF. The CDR3 bases are TGTGCCAGCAGCCAAGGGACTAGCGGGAGAGGTGAGCAGTTCTTC.